A single sample gave rise to the 26 T cell receptor beta chains below, sequenced in a study of kidney transplant recipient with SARS-CoV-2 infection. TCRdb itself ran the reads through MiXCR, one entry per CDR3 protein. The sample contains approximately 250,000 distinct CDR3 sequences, 29% of which appear only once. Sequenced here: a blood sample, sampled at baseline and between days 110 and 120 from a kidney transplant recipient. These receptors were collected from a male patient aged 30 to 39 who had COVID-19 and was a kidney transplant recipient. The graft donor may have given rise to some T cells.

Of note for this clonotype: A much more abundant neighbour one base away suggests this may be a read error. CDR3 coding DNA: TGTGCCAGAAATGATAAAGTGGTGGGAAAGACCTATGGCTACACCTTC. This sequence encodes CARNDKVVGKTYGYTF. The chain has TRBV5-3 and TRBJ1-2; unclear D gene. TRBV5-3 has ORF status, its function being uncertain. This CDR3 is 16 amino acids long. The ends were cut back, 6 bases at V and 4 bases at J, with 22 bases in the middle.

Remarks on this clonotype: Possible read error: a much larger clone is one base away. This chain links TRBV3-1 with TRBJ1-6; no definite D call. The CDR3 has 15 residues. V lost 1 base and J lost 7, with 11 bases in between. Germline V gene sequence: CDR1 LGHDT, CDR2 YNNKEL (reference sequence). The CDR3 DNA follows: TGTGCCAGCAGCCAAGTTATACGGCCGAATTCACCCCTCCACTTT. It is translated as CASSQVIRPNSPLHF.

This clonotype was seen ten or more times. The chain joins TRBV19 to TRBJ1-1; 8 bases are a match to TRBD1. The V gene's germline CDR1 is LNHDA and CDR2 SQIVND (reference sequence). The ends lost 8 bases at V and 0 bases at J; junction bases unmatched: 11. There are 16 residues in the CDR3. CDR3 sequence reads: CASGGSGGDLNTEAFF. CDR3 DNA sequence: TGTGCCAGTGGGGGGTCAGGGGGCGACCTGAACACTGAAGCTTTCTTT.

This clonotype was observed at least ten times. The genes are TRBV16 and TRBJ1-2; D gene ambiguous. The CDR3 length is 17 residues. Germline V gene data show CDR1 as KGHSY and CDR2 as FQNENV. The V and J ends lost 5 bases and 4 bases respectively, with 23 bases between them. Here the CDR3 reads CASSMYGVVRKTYGYTF. In DNA form, the CDR3 reads TGTGCCAGCAGCATGTACGGGGTCGTTAGAAAGACCTATGGCTACACCTTC.

About this clonotype: A read error may explain this, as a much larger clone is one base away. V usage is TRBV6-5 and J usage is TRBJ2-2, with unresolved D. From germline, CDR1 is MNHEY and CDR2 SVGAGI. This CDR3 is built from 14 residues. DNA for the CDR3: TGTGCCAGCAGTGTTAACCCCTACACCGAGGAGCTGTTTTTT. This codes for CASSVNPYTEELFF.

In this sample, this clonotype turned up many times. V and J are TRBV3-1 and TRBJ1-2; D call uncertain. This CDR3 is built from 17 residues. Germline lookup yields CDR1 LGHDT and CDR2 YNNKEL (reference sequence). The germline V and J ends were trimmed by 5 bases and 4 bases, with 23 bases remaining between them. As DNA, the CDR3 is TGTGCCAGCAGCGGAAGCCACACCCTTCGAAAGACCTATGGCTACACCTTC. Amino acid sequence: CASSGSHTLRKTYGYTF.

This clonotype showed up many times. The limits of the CDR3 on the DNA are not certain, so only TCRdb's listed CDR3 is given. The chain has TRBV7-5 and TRBJ1-2. TRBV7-5 is a documented pseudogene. From its first to its last residue, the CDR3 has 19 amino acids. CDR3 amino acids: CISVPEVNLEVGKTYGYTF.

This clonotype was seen many times. V usage is TRBV9 and J usage is TRBJ1-2; D is ambiguous. Germline V gene sequence: CDR1 SGDLS, CDR2 YYNGEE. Trimming took off 7 bases at V and 4 bases at J, with 23 bases between the two ends. This CDR3 has 16 amino acids. In DNA form, the CDR3 reads TGTGCCAGCGCACCTCAGTACTCAAGAAAGACCTATGGCTACACCTTC. Translating it yields CASAPQYSRKTYGYTF.

Note on this clonotype: Possible read error: a much larger clone is one base away. The V call is TRBV5-6, the J call TRBJ1-2; the D is unclear. V lost 9 bases to trimming and J lost 4 bases, with 25 bases between them. This CDR3 comprises 16 residues. Germline CDR1 reads SGHDT; CDR2 reads YYEEEE. The CDR3 nucleotides read TGTGCCAACGGGAATTTCAATAGTCGAAAGACCTATGGCTACACCTTC. Its protein is CANGNFNSRKTYGYTF.

On this clonotype: A much larger clone differs by one base, so this may be a read error. The chain uses TRBV9 and TRBJ2-2, with D unresolved. V lost 4 bases and J 3 bases, leaving 10 bases between the germline ends. The CDR3 sequence is 14 residues long. Germline loops: CDR1 SGDLS, CDR2 YYNGEE. The CDR3 sequence is CASSSPLDTGELFF. The CDR3 DNA reads as TGTGCCAGCAGCTCCCCACTGGACACCGGGGAGCTGTTTTTT.

Ten or more counts support this clonotype. The V and J genes are TRBV11-2 and TRBJ1-1; tentative D call: TRBD1 (5 bases). Looked up from germline, CDR1 is SGHAT and CDR2 is FQNNGV. V lost 1 base to trimming and J lost 4 bases, with 13 bases between them. The CDR3 has 15 residues. This chain's CDR3 is CASSLGQGRGTEAFF. CDR3 sequence (DNA): TGTGCCAGCAGCTTAGGTCAGGGTAGGGGCACTGAAGCTTTCTTT.

Regarding this clonotype: This likely came from a read error, as a far larger clone is one base away. The chain carries TRBV18 and TRBJ2-7; no definite D call. Germline CDR1 and CDR2: KGHSH and LQKENI. The CDR3 has 12 residues. The CDR3 coding sequence is TGTACCAGCTCACCACCGGGTGGCGAGCAGTACTTC. It is translated as CTSSPPGGEQYF.

This clonotype was seen at least ten times. V is TRBV19 and J is TRBJ1-1, with 7 bases identical to TRBD1. The CDR3 contains 14 residues. Germline V gene lookup returns CDR1 LNHDA and CDR2 SQIVND (reference sequence). Trimming removed 6 bases from V and 0 bases from J; junction bases left unmatched: 4. The CDR3 DNA follows: TGTGCCAGTAGCGGACAGGTGATGAACACTGAAGCTTTCTTT. It encodes CASSGQVMNTEAFF. The full variable domain, in which reference TRBV19 and TRBJ1-1 provide the parts outside the CDR3, is DGGITQSPKYLFRKEGQNVTLSCEQNLNHDAMYWYRQDPGQGLRLIYYSQIVNDFQKGDIAEGYSVSREKKESFPLTVTSAQKNPTAFYLCASSGQVMNTEAFFGQGTRLTVV.

At least ten counts were recorded for this clonotype. V and J are TRBV18 and TRBJ2-7; 11 nucleotides align to TRBD2. Germline CDR1 KGHSH, CDR2 LQKENI. V dropped 0 bases and J dropped 7; count of bases not matched to a gene: 8. The CDR3 has 16 residues. CDR3 DNA: TGTGCCAGCTCACCACCGCGAACTAGCGGGAGCTGGGAGCAGTACTTC. Its translation is CASSPPRTSGSWEQYF.

On this clonotype: At one boundary the junction diverges from the germline segment, which might be a read error. CDR3 nucleotides: TGTGCCAGCTCACAAAGACAGGTCCAACCGCGGGGATTT. Protein: CASSQRQVQPRGF. The V gene is TRBV18, the J gene TRBJ2-3, with D perhaps assigned TRBD1 or TRBD2 (6 bases each). CDR1 is KGHSH, CDR2 LQKENI, per germline. The CDR3 spans 13 residues.

This clonotype was observed at least ten times. The chain is built from TRBV7-2 and TRBJ1-2; D is uncertain. The CDR3 spans 17 residues. Trimming shortened V by 5 bases and J by 4 bases, and 23 bases separated the two germline ends. Per the germline V gene, CDR1 is SGHTA and CDR2 is FQGNSA. CDR3 region: CASSVHFRDGKTYGYTF. For the CDR3, the DNA is TGTGCCAGCAGCGTTCATTTCAGAGACGGAAAGACCTATGGCTACACCTTC.

With regard to this clonotype: This clone may be a read error of a much larger clone one base away. The CDR3 loop reads CAGSTGGITEAFF. The CDR3 region has the DNA TGTGCCGGCAGCACGGGGGGGATCACTGAAGCTTTCTTT. The rearrangement uses TRBV7-3 and TRBJ1-1; a weak D match, TRBD1 (5 bases). The CDR3 is made up of 13 amino acids. The germline gives CDR1 SGHTA, CDR2 FQGTGA. The complete variable domain, with remaining parts taken from reference TRBV7-3 and TRBJ1-1, reads GAGVSQTPSNKVTEKGKYVELRCDPISGHTALYWYRQSLGQGPEFLIYFQGTGAADDSGLPNDRFFAVRPEGSVSTLKIQRTERGDSAVYLCAGSTGGITEAFFGQGTRLTVV.

Comments on this clonotype: One end of the junction does not line up with germline, which may come from a read error. The chain links TRBV12-3 or TRBV12-4 to TRBJ2-2; D possibly matches TRBD1 or TRBD2 (5 bases each). The CDR3 consists of 16 residues. The DNA for the CDR3 is TGTGCCAGCATCAGACGGGACCGCGCGAACACCGGGGAGCTGATTTTT. This translates into CASIRRDRANTGELIF.

To note about this clonotype: This may be a read error, as it is one base from a much larger clone. V and J are TRBV5-3 and TRBJ1-2, with D uncertain. TRBV5-3 is an ORF, with its function uncertain. The CDR3 covers 16 residues. The CDR3 is CVRRVLVVRKTYGYTF. The CDR3 DNA follows: TGTGTCAGACGGGTCCTAGTGGTGAGAAAGACCTATGGCTACACCTTC.

As regards this clonotype: Since a much larger clone is just one base distant, this may be a read error. J is TRBJ2-5 and V is TRBV3-1, with D unclear. Trimming stripped 7 bases from V and 5 bases from J, with 26 bases between. The CDR3 has 17 residues. CDR1 is LGHDT and CDR2 is YNNKEL in the germline V gene (reference sequence). In nucleotides, the CDR3 is TGTGCCAGCAACCGTGTAGTTCCCATTTCTTTCTCTGAGACCCAGTACTTC. Translated: CASNRVVPISFSETQYF.

This clonotype was recorded at least ten times. V gene TRBV11-2 combines with J gene TRBJ1-2; D is undetermined. V dropped 5 bases and J dropped 4 bases, with 23 bases sitting between them. The CDR3 spans 17 residues. Germline assignment: CDR1 SGHAT and CDR2 FQNNGV. The CDR3 DNA is TGTGCCAGCAGCGAAGATGTAACAAGCAGAAAGACCTATGGCTACACCTTC. The encoded protein is CASSEDVTSRKTYGYTF.

Turning to this clonotype: This may be a read error: a much more frequent sequence differs by one nucleotide. This chain links TRBV28 with TRBJ2-1; a possible D gene is TRBD2 (7 bases). The length of the CDR3 is 13 residues. In germline, CDR1 is MDHEN, CDR2 SYDVKM. CDR3 residues: CASSLYTGREQLF. CDR3 sequence (DNA): TGTGCCAGCAGTTTATATACAGGGCGGGAGCAGCTCTTC.

Points on this clonotype: Possible read error: a much larger clone is one base away. V usage is TRBV15 and J usage is TRBJ1-5; D is possibly TRBD1 (5 bases). Germline assignment: CDR1 LNHNV and CDR2 YYDKDF (reference sequence). The CDR3 has 15 residues. The CDR3 loop is CVTSRDPRGNQPQHF. In DNA form, the CDR3 reads TGTGTCACCAGCAGAGATCCCCGGGGGAATCAGCCCCAGCATTTT.

This clonotype was seen at least ten times. The V call is TRBV20-1, the J call TRBJ1-6, with unresolved D. V dropped 0 bases and J dropped 7 bases, with 10 bases sitting between them. Germline V gene lookup returns CDR1 DFQATT and CDR2 SNEGSKA (reference sequence). CDR3 length equals 14 residues. Written as DNA, the CDR3 is TGCAGTGCTAGAGATTCCTCCTCCAATTCACCCCTCCACTTT. Protein: CSARDSSSNSPLHF.

As to this clonotype: A much larger clonotype is one base distant, so this may be a read error. The rearrangement uses TRBV7-2 and TRBJ2-7, with TRBD2 as a possible D gene (8 bases). Germline CDR1 and CDR2: SGHTA and FQGNSA. The CDR3 consists of 17 residues. The CDR3 region is CASSRRGLAGSSYERYF. The CDR3 DNA reads TGTGCCAGCAGCCGTAGGGGGCTAGCGGGTAGCTCCTACGAGCGGTACTTC. Drawing the rest from reference TRBV7-2 and TRBJ2-7, the complete variable domain is GAGVSQSPSNKVTEKGKDVELRCDPISGHTALYWYRQSLGQGLEFLIYFQGNSAPDKSGLPSDRFSAERTGGSVSTLTIQRTQQEDSAVYLCASSRRGLAGSSYERYFGPGTRLTVT.

V gene TRBV6-4 combines with J gene TRBJ2-1, with D maybe TRBD2 (6 bases). V was clipped by 7 bases and J by 10 bases, with 11 bases between them. This CDR3 has 11 residues. The germline V gene encodes CDR1 MRHNA and CDR2 SNTAGT. CDR3 in DNA: TGTGCCAGCATTCGCGGGGACGAGCAGTTCTTC. Translating it yields CASIRGDEQFF.